The source of this TCR beta chain is a study of Ad26.COV2.S vaccination and SARS-CoV-2 variants (dated by TCRdb to about 2021). Study-level background: Vaccine-arm donors were drawn from COV1001, a multicentre, randomized, double-blind, placebo-controlled phase I-IIa trial of Ad26.COV2.S in healthy adults. Ad26.COV2.S was administered intramuscularly at 5 x 10^10 or 1 x 10^11 viral particles, either as a single shot or as two shots given 56 days apart. The specificity and breadth of SARS-CoV-2-reactive T cell receptors after Ad26.COV2.S vaccination were assessed by TCRbeta repertoire sequencing. A total of 32 samples were included in the TCR-sequenced set, comprising roughly 20 Ad26.COV2.S vaccine recipients, 5 placebo recipients and 8 SARS-CoV-2 convalescent individuals. Participants in the trial were split at random into five groups of five each, receiving low-dose or high-dose Ad26.COV2.S once or twice, or else placebo on both occasions. Investigators did not know the trial group allocation while performing experiments and assessing outcomes.

This specimen's treatment or condition label, per the study, means: about 20 received Ad26.COV2.S at low or high dose, single or two shots; a few received placebo; per-sample allocation not given. For vaccine and placebo recipients, the sequenced repertoires came from samples collected on day 63 after the first injection. Between 29 July and 7 August 2020, Cohort 1b enrolled around 25 adults aged 18-55 years at one site in Boston, USA. Ad26.COV2.S was a replication-incompetent adenovirus type 26 vector that expressed a prefusion-stabilized SARS-CoV-2 spike protein derived from the original Wuhan strain. Relative to germline, V is 2 bases shorter and J is 6 bases shorter, with 14 bases between their ends. CDR1 and CDR2 are drawn from the germline V gene (reference sequence): MNHEY, SMNVEV. CDR3 length: 14 amino acids, cysteine to phenylalanine. Only the CDR3 DNA is retained, 42 bases long and in frame from the first base.

Comment on this clone: The antigen it binds to is not known. Base-call qualities are not available, and no considerably larger clone is one nucleotide away.

General conclusions and limits of the study: Comparing responses between vaccine doses or regimens was not something the study was powered to do. Ad26.COV2.S recipients had higher spike-specific TCR breadth than placebo recipients (P = 0.0014). Substantial breadth of spike-specific CD8+ and CD4+ T cell responses was reported after vaccination. According to the authors, total T cell responses may have been underestimated by the TCR breadth and depth analyses. Non-spike TCR breadth was comparable between vaccine and placebo recipients, consistent with the vaccine containing only spike.

TCRbeta CDR3 regions were sequenced with the immunoSEQ Assay. After extraction, genomic DNA underwent amplification by bias-controlled multiplex PCR, followed by high-throughput sequencing. In the paper's pipeline: To quantify the absolute abundance of each unique TCRbeta CDR3 region, sequences were collapsed and filtered. Usable DNA was measured by amplifying reference genes present in all nucleated cells, and TCRbeta template counts were normalized to that usable DNA to estimate T cell fraction. Repertoire TCRs were annotated as SARS-CoV-2-specific by exact matching of V gene, CDR3 amino acid sequence and J gene to a known reactive TCR set. The reference SARS-CoV-2 TCR set was derived from MIRA and filtered for enrichment in COVID-19-positive ImmuneCODE repertoires, a step that removed public or cross-reactive TCRs. Drawing on the MIRA antigens, annotated TCRs were analysed further at the level of specific ORF or position within ORF. Breadth was defined as annotated unique rearrangements over total unique productive rearrangements; depth was the summed frequency of those rearrangements. Group comparisons of TCR breadth used two-sided Wilcoxon rank-sum tests. TCRdb mirrors the immuneACCESS table, restricted to in-frame sequences. Some clones are absent from its copies; in checked studies, under half trace to an unresolved V gene, and the reason for the others is unknown. V and J calls and clone size are given by that table; D and trimming were obtained from the DNA. The sample records about 390,000 clones, approximately 90% of which are singletons. Approximately 3.7% of the sample rests with the top ten.

This chain is built from TRBV27 and TRBJ2-7; the D gene is perhaps TRBD1, from 6 matching bases. The sequence came from a person between 18 and 60 years old who received the Ad26.COV2.S COVID-19 vaccine or a placebo. The sequencing used peripheral blood, collected in a trial of Ad26.COV2.S vaccine versus placebo. The nucleotide sequence reads TGTGCCAGCAGTTTACGTGGGGGCCATCTCGAGCAGTACTTC. The resulting protein is CASSLRGGHLEQYF.